This T cell receptor beta chain derives from a study of blood T cell repertoires in COVID-19. Study overall: There were acute and convalescent COVID-19 samples, and they came from the United States, Italy and Spain.

This clone appeared a single time. Sequencing was performed with immunoSEQ multiplex PCR; in TCRdb, only in-frame clones are kept and a portion is missing. The sample gives nearly 350,000 clones, 85% to 90% of which show up once; roughly 6% is in the top ten. The CDR3 is 14 residues long. The germline CDR1 and CDR2 sequences are SGHDN and FVKESK. V was cut by 2 bases and J by 13 bases, with 15 bases left in between. The chain employs TRBV14 and TRBJ1-6; no clear D. This clonotype was obtained from a woman aged 45-59 years with COVID-19, enrolled during active disease. Sequenced: peripheral blood. CDR3 DNA: TGTGCCAGCAGCCAACGGGAGAACAACACCCCCCTCCACTTT. Amino acids: CASSQRENNTPLHF.